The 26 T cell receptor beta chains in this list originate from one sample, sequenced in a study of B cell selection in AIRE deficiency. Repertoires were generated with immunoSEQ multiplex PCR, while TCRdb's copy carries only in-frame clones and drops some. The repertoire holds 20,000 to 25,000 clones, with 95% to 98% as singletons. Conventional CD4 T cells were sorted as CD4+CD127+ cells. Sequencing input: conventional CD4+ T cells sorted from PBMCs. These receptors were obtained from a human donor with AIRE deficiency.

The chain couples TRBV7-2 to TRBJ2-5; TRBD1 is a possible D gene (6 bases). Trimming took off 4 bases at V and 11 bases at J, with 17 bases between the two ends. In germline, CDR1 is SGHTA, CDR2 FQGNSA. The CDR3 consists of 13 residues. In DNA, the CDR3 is TGTGCCAGCAGCTCCTTTACAGGGATGGAGCAGTACTTC. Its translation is CASSSFTGMEQYF. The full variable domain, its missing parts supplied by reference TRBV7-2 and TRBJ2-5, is GAGVSQSPSNKVTEKGKDVELRCDPISGHTALYWYRQSLGQGLEFLIYFQGNSAPDKSGLPSDRFSAERTGGSVSTLTIQRTQQEDSAVYLCASSSFTGMEQYFGPGTRLLVL.

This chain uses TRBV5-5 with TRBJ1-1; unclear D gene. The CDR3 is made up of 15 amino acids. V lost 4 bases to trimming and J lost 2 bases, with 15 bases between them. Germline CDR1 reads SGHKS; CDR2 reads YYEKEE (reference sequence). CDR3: CASSLDPRFNTEAFF. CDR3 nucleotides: TGTGCCAGCAGCCTAGATCCAAGATTTAACACTGAAGCTTTCTTT.

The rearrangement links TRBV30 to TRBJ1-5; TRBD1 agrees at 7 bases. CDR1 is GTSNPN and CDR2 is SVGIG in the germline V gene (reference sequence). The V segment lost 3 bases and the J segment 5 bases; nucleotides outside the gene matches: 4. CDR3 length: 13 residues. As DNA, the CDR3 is TGTGCCTGGAGCGACAGGGCGGATCAGCCCCAGCATTTT. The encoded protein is CAWSDRADQPQHF.

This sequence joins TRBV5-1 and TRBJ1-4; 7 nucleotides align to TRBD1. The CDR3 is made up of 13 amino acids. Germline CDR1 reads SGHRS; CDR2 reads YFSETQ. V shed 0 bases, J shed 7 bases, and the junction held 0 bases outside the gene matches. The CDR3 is CASSLDRGEKLFF. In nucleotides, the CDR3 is TGCGCCAGCAGCTTGGACAGGGGTGAAAAACTGTTTTTT.

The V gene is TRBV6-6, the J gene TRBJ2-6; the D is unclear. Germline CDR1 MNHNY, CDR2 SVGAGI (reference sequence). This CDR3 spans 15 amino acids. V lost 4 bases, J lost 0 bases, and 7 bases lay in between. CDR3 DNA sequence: TGTGCCAGCAGTTCGACACTCTCTGGGGCCAACGTCCTGACTTTC. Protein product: CASSSTLSGANVLTF.

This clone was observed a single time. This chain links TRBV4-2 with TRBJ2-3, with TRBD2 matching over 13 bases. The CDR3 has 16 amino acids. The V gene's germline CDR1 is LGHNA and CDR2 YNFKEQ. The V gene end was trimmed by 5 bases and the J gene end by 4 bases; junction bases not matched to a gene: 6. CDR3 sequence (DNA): TGTGCCAGCAGCGACGGACTAGCGGGAGCAGCAGATACGCAGTATTTT. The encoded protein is CASSDGLAGAADTQYF.

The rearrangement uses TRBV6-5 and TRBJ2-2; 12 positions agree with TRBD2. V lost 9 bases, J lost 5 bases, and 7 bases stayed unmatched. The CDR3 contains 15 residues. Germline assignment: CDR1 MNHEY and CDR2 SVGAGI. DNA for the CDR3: TGTGCCAGTAGATACGGGACTAGCGGGACCGGGGAGCTGTTTTTT. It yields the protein CASRYGTSGTGELFF.

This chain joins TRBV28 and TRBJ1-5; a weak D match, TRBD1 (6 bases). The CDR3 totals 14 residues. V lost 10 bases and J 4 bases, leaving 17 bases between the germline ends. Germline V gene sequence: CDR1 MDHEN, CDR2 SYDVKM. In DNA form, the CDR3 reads TGTGCCATAGGGGGGCACGGGGCTAATCAGCCCCAGCATTTT. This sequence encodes CAIGGHGANQPQHF.

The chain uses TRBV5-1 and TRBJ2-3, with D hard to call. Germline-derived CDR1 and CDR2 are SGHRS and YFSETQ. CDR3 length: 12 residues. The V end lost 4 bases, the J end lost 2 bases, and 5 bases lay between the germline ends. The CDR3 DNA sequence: TGCGCCAGCAGCCCCCCCACAGATACGCAGTATTTT. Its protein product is CASSPPTDTQYF.

CDR3 bases: TGCGCCAGCAGCCCAGGGACAGCCAATTCACCCCTCCACTTT. Protein product: CASSPGTANSPLHF. V and J are TRBV5-1 and TRBJ1-6; 7 nucleotides agree with TRBD1. V was pared by 4 bases and J by 7 bases, with 5 bases of the junction left unmatched. The CDR3 loop spans 14 amino acids. Germline CDR1 and CDR2: SGHRS and YFSETQ.

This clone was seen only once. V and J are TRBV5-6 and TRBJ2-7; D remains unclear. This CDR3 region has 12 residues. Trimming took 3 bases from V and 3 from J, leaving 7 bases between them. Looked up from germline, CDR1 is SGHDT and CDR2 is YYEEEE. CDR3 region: CASSSLDYEQYF. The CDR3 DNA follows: TGTGCCAGCAGCTCTTTGGACTACGAGCAGTACTTC.

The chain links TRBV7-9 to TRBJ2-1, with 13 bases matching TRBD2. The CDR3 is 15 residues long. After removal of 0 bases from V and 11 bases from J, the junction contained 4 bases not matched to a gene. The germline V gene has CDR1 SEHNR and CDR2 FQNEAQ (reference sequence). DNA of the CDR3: TGTGCCAGCAGCTTAGCACTGGGACTAGCGGGAAAGCAGTTCTTC. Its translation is CASSLALGLAGKQFF.

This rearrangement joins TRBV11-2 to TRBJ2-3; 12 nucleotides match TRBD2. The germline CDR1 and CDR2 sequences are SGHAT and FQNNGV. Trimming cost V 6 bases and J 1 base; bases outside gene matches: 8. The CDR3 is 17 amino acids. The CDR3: CASRLTSGGPGTDTQYF. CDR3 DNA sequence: TGTGCCAGCAGATTAACTAGCGGGGGGCCGGGCACAGATACGCAGTATTTT.

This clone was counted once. This CDR3 is CASSPRAHVDEQFF. The CDR3 DNA sequence: TGCGCCAGCAGCCCCCGGGCCCACGTAGATGAGCAGTTCTTC. The genes are TRBV5-1 and TRBJ2-1; no firm D call. The germline V gene has CDR1 SGHRS and CDR2 YFSETQ. The length of the CDR3 is 14 residues. Deletions cut 4 bases from V and 8 bases from J, with 16 bases between.

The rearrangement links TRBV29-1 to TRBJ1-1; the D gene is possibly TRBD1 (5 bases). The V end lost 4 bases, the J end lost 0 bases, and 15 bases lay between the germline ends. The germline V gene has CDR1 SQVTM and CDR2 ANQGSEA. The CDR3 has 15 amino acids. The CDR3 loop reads CSVGAGWGMNTEAFF. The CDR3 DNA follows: TGCAGCGTTGGGGCAGGGTGGGGCATGAACACTGAAGCTTTCTTT.

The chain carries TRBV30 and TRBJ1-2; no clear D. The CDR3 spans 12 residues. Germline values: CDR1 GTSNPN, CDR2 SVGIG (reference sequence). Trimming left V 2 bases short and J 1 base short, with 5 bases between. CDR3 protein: CAWSPVNYGYTF. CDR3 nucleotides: TGTGCCTGGAGTCCCGTTAACTATGGCTACACCTTC.

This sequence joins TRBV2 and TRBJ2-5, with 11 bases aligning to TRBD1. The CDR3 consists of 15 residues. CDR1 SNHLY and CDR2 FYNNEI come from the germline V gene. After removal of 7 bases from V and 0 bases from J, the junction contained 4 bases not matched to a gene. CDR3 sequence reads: CASIRDRGYQETQYF. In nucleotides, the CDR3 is TGTGCCAGCATCCGGGACAGGGGGTACCAAGAGACCCAGTACTTC. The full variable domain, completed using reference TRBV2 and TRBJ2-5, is EPEVTQTPSHQVTQMGQEVILRCVPISNHLYFYWYRQILGQKVEFLVSFYNNEISEKSEIFDDQFSVERPDGSNFTLKIRSTKLEDSAMYFCASIRDRGYQETQYFGPGTRLLVL.

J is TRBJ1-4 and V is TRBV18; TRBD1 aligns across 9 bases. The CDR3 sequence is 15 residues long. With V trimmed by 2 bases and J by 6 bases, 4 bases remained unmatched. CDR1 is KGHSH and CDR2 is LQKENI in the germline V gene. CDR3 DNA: TGTGCCAGCTCACCAACGGGACAGGGCTATGAAAAACTGTTTTTT. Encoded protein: CASSPTGQGYEKLFF.

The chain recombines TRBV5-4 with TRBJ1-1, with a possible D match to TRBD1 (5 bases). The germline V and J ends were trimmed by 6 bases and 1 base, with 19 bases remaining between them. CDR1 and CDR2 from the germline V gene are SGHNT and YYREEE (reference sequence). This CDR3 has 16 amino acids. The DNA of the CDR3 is TGTGCCAGCAAAGTCGGGGCCATTACGTCGAACACTGAAGCTTTCTTT. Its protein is CASKVGAITSNTEAFF. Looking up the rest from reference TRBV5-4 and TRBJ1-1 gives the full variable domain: ETGVTQSPTHLIKTRGQQVTLRCSSQSGHNTVSWYQQALGQGPQFIFQYYREEENGRGNFPPRFSGLQFPNYSSELNVNALELDDSALYLCASKVGAITSNTEAFFGQGTRLTVV.

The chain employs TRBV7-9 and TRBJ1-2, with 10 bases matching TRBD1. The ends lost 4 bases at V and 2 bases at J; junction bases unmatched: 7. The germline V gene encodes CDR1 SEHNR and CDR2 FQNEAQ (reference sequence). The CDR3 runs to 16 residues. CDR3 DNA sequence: TGTGCCAGCAGCTCCCCGGACAGGGGGTACAACTATGGCTACACCTTC. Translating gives CASSSPDRGYNYGYTF.

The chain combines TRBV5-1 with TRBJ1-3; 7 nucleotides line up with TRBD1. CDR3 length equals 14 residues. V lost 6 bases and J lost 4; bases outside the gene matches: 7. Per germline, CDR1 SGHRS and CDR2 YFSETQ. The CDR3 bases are TGCGCCAGCACCGCCGGGACAGCGGGAAACACCATATATTTT. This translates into CASTAGTAGNTIYF.

CDR3 in amino acids: CASSSGQGPEAFF. The CDR3 DNA reads TGTGCCAGCAGCTCCGGACAGGGGCCTGAAGCTTTCTTT. The chain employs TRBV7-3 and TRBJ1-1; 9 bases are shared with TRBD1. The CDR3 loop spans 13 amino acids. Germline V gives CDR1 SGHTA, CDR2 FQGTGA. V lost 4 bases, J lost 6 bases, and 3 bases stayed unmatched.

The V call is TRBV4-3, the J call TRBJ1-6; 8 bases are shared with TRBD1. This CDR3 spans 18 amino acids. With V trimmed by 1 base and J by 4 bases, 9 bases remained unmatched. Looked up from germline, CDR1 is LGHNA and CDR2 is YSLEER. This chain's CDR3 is CASSQGLRQGTYNSPLHF. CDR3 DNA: TGCGCCAGCAGCCAAGGGTTAAGACAGGGGACTTATAATTCACCCCTCCACTTT.

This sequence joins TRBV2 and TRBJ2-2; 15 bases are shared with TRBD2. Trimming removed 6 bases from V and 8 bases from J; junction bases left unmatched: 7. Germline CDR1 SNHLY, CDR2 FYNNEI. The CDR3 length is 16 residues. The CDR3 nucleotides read TGTGCCAGCAGCGCACAGGGACTAGCGGGGGGAGGGGAGCTGTTTTTT. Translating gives CASSAQGLAGGGELFF.

CDR3 in amino acids: CASSQTGISTEAFF. DNA of the CDR3: TGTGCCAGTAGCCAGACAGGGATTAGCACTGAAGCTTTCTTT. The genes are TRBV19 and TRBJ1-1; 7 positions agree with TRBD1. CDR3 size: 14 residues. V shed 6 bases, J shed 4 bases, and the junction held 8 bases outside the gene matches. CDR1 and CDR2 from the germline V gene are LNHDA and SQIVND (reference sequence).

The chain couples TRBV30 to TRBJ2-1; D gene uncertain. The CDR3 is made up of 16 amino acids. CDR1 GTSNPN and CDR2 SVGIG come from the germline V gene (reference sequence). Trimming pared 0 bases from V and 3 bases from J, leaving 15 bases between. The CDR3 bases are TGTGCCTGGAGTGTAGGACGAATCCGTCTCTACAATGAGCAGTTCTTC. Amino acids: CAWSVGRIRLYNEQFF.